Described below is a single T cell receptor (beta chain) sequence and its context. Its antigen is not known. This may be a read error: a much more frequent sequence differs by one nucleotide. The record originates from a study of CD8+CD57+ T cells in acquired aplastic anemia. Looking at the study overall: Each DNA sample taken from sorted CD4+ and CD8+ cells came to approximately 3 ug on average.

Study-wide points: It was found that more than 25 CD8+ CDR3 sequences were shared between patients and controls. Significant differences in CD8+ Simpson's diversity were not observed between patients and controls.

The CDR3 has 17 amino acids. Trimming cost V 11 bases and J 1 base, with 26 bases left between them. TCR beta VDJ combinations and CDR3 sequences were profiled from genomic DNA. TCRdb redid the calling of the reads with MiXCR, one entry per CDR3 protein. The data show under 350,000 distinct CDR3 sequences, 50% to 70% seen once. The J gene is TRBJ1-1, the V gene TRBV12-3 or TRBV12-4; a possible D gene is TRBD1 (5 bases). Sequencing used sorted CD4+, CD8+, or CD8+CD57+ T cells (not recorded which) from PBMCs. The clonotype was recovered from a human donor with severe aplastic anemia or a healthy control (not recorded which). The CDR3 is CAGCLALGPGGNTEAFF. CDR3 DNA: TGTGCCGGCTGTCTGGCGTTGGGGCCCGGCGGGAACACTGAAGCTTTCTTT.